The text below deals with one T cell receptor (beta chain). What it binds is unknown. Use of 60 Vbeta and 13 Jbeta primers characterized the PCR. Per the original data handling: Counted up in a later analysis, unique TCR beta chains came to 65 million to 80 million, with around 11 million shared. Produced via immunoSEQ multiplex PCR; TCRdb's table is partial and in-frame only. The DNA gave D and trimming, while V, J and clone size come from that table. The sample shows roughly 260,000 clones, approximately 84% of them seen only once. These data belong to a study of cytomegalovirus exposure and HLA in healthy donors. The study, taken as a whole, reports: Productive rates of about 90% or about 30% were seen for most TCR beta V segments in an earlier analysis. The study put 160 or so TCR beta chains on its list as cytomegalovirus-associated.

The CDR3 totals 15 residues. V was clipped by 3 bases and J by 1 base; unmatched bases: 5. Germline CDR1 reads LNHDA; CDR2 reads SQIVND (reference sequence). This receptor was obtained from a woman in her thirties or forties in good health and CMV-seropositive. The sequenced sample was PBMCs. This chain connects TRBV19 to TRBJ1-1, with 7 bases lining up with TRBD1. CDR3 amino acids: CASSISGTANTEAFF. In DNA, the CDR3 is TGTGCCAGTAGTATCTCCGGGACAGCGAACACTGAAGCTTTCTTT. Full variable domain (rest looked up from reference TRBV19 and TRBJ1-1): DGGITQSPKYLFRKEGQNVTLSCEQNLNHDAMYWYRQDPGQGLRLIYYSQIVNDFQKGDIAEGYSVSREKKESFPLTVTSAQKNPTAFYLCASSISGTANTEAFFGQGTRLTVV.